The sequence of this T cell receptor (beta chain) was determined in a study of identical twins. Whole-study findings and limits: Twin pairs had excess sharing that was weaker in beta out-of-frame sequences. Sequences that were out-of-frame, alpha and twin-shared displayed an excess of low generation probability.

TCRdb analysed the 5' RACE reads with MiXCR anew, one entry per CDR3 protein. The top ten clones hold about 5.5% of a sample with hundreds of thousands of distinct CDR3 sequences, 9.4% of them seen once. A few counts support this clonotype. Its antigen is unknown. Sequencing was carried out using memory (CD45RO+) T cells sorted from blood. This TCR derives from a woman under 30 in good health.

This CDR3 is CASSQGSGGSLYEQYF. CDR3 nucleotide sequence: TGTGCCAGCAGCCAAGGAAGCGGGGGTTCCCTCTACGAGCAGTACTTC. The chain carries TRBV4-2 and TRBJ2-7, with TRBD2 matching 8 bases. The CDR3 contains 16 residues. Per germline, CDR1 LGHNA and CDR2 YNFKEQ. The trim removed 1 base at V and 3 bases at J, leaving 8 bases unmatched.